This T cell receptor beta chain was recovered during a study of blood T cells in healthy people across ages. The second PCR ran roughly 6 to 12 cycles with a sample-barcoded 5' primer and J-beta primers. Each CDR3 protein is one row after TCRdb ran MiXCR on the 5' RACE reads. The sample includes about 1 million distinct CDR3 sequences, 45% of them seen just once. The germline gives CDR1 MRHNA, CDR2 SNTAGT. CDR3 size: 13 residues. V lost 3 bases and J 5 bases, leaving 10 bases between the germline ends. All donors came from Russia, were Caucasian and healthy, and spanned ages 6 to 90. Study-level findings and limits: A roughly linear fall in TCR beta diversity per million T cells was seen with increasing age.

About this clonotype itself: Its antigen remains unidentified.

The source material was blood. The V gene is TRBV6-4, the J gene TRBJ2-5; D gene uncertain. This TCR was recovered from a woman in her sixties or seventies in good health. The CDR3 here is CASSETGLETQYF. DNA for the CDR3: TGTGCCAGCAGTGAAACTGGGCTCGAGACCCAGTACTTC.